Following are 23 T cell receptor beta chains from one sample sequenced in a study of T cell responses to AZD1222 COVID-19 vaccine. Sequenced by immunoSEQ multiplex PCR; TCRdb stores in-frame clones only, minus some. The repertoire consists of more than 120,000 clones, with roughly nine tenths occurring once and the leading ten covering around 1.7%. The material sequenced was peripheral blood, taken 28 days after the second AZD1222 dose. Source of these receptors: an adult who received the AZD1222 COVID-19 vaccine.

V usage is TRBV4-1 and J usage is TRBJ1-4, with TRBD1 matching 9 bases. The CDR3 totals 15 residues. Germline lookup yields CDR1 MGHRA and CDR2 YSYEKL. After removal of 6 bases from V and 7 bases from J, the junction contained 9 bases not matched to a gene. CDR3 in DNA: TGCGCCAGCAGACTGGCCGGGACAGGGTCTGAAAAACTGTTTTTT. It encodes CASRLAGTGSEKLFF.

This chain's CDR3 is CASTGLLKSNRYTF. CDR3 nucleotide sequence: TGTGCCAGCACGGGCCTTCTGAAGTCAAATCGCTACACCTTC. The rearrangement uses TRBV9 and TRBJ1-2; D uncertain. From germline, CDR1 is SGDLS and CDR2 YYNGEE. The CDR3 is made up of 14 amino acids. V was pared by 6 bases and J by 9 bases, with 21 bases between.

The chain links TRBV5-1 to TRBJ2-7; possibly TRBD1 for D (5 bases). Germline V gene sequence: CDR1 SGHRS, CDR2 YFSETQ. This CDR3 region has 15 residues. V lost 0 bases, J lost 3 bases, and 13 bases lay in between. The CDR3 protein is CASSLELSGYYEQYF. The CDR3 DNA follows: TGCGCCAGCAGCTTGGAATTATCAGGGTACTACGAGCAGTACTTC.

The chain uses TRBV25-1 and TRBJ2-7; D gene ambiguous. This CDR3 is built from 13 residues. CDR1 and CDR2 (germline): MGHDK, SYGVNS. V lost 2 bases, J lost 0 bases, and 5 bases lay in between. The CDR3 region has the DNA TGTGCCAGCAGTGAAAGGAGCTCCTACGAGCAGTACTTC. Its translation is CASSERSSYEQYF.

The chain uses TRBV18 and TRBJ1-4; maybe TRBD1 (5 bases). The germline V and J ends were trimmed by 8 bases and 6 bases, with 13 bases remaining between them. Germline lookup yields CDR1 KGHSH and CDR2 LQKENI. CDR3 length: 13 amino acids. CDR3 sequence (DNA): TGTGCCAGCCGTTCGACAGCGGATGAAAAACTGTTTTTT. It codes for CASRSTADEKLFF.

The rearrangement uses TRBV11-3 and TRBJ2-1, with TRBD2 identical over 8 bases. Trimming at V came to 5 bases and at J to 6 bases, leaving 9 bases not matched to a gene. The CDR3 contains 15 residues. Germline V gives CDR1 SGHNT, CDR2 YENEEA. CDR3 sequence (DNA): TGTGCCAGCAGCCTCGGGGTAGCGGGGCTCAATGAGCAGTTCTTC. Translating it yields CASSLGVAGLNEQFF.

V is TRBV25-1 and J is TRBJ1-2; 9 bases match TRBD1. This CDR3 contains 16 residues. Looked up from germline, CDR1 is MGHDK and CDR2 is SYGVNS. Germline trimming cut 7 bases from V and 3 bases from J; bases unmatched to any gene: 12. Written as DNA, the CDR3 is TGTGCCAGCACTAAAGACCGGGACAGGGATGACTATGGCTACACCTTC. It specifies CASTKDRDRDDYGYTF.

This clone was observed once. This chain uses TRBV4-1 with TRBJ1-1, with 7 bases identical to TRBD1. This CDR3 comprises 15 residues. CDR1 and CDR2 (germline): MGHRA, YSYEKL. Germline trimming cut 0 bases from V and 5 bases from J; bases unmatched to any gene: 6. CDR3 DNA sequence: TGCGCCAGCAGCCAAGATGAAGGGGGCGGGACTGAAGCTTTCTTT. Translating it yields CASSQDEGGGTEAFF.

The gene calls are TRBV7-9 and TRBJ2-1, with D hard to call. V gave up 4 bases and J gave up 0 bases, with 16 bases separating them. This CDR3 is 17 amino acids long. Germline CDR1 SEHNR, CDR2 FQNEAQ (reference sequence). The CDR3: CASSSGPLAYSYNEQFF. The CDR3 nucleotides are TGTGCCAGCAGCTCCGGGCCTCTCGCTTACTCCTACAATGAGCAGTTCTTC.

Here the CDR3 DNA reads TGTGCCAGCACCGACTGGGGTTATGGCTACACCTTC. Protein product: CASTDWGYGYTF. This rearrangement joins TRBV28 to TRBJ1-2; no clear D gene. The V gene's germline CDR1 is MDHEN and CDR2 SYDVKM. CDR3 size: 12 residues. Between the trimmed V and J ends, which lost 7 bases and 5 bases, there was a span of 11 bases.

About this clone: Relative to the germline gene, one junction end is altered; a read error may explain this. CDR3 bases: TGTGCCAGCAGCCAAGAGATGTATGGGGGAGGAGGCCAAAAGACCCAGTACTTC. Its translation is CASSQEMYGGGGQKTQYF. The chain links TRBV4-2 to TRBJ2-5, with a weak D call TRBD2 (6 bases). This CDR3 comprises 18 residues. CDR1 is LGHNA and CDR2 is YNFKEQ in the germline V gene.

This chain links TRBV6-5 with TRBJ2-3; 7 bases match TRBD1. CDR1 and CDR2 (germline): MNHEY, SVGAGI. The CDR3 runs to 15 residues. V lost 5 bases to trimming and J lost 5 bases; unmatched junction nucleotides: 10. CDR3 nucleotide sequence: TGTGCCAGCAGTAACCGGGACAGAAGAGGAGATACGCAGTATTTT. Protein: CASSNRDRRGDTQYF.

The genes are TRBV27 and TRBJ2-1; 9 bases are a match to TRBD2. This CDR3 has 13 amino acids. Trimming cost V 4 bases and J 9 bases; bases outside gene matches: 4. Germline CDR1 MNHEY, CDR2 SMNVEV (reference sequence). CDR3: CASSSGGLAEQFF. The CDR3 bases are TGTGCCAGCAGTTCGGGGGGACTAGCTGAGCAGTTCTTC.

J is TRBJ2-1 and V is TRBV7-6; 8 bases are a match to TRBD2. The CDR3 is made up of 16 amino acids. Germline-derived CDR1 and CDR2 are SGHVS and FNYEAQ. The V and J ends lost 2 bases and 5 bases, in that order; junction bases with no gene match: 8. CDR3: CASSLPREGVNNEQFF. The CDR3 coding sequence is TGTGCCAGCAGCTTACCCCGGGAGGGCGTTAACAATGAGCAGTTCTTC.

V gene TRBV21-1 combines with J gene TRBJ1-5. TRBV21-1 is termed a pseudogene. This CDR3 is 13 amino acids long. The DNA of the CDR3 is TGTGCCAGCCTTGGACGGCTCAATCAGCCCCAGCATTTT. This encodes CASLGRLNQPQHF.

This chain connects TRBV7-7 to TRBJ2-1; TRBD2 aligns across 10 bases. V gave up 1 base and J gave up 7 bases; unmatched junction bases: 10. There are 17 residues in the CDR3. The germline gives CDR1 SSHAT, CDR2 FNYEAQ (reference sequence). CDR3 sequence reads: CASSLEASGSFFNEQFF. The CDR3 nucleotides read TGTGCCAGCAGCTTAGAGGCTAGCGGGAGTTTTTTTAATGAGCAGTTCTTC.

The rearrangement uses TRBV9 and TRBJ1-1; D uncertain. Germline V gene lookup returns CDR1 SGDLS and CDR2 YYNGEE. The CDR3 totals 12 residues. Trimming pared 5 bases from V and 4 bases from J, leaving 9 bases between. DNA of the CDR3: TGTGCCAGCAGGGGGATGGGCACTGAAGCTTTCTTT. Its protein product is CASRGMGTEAFF.

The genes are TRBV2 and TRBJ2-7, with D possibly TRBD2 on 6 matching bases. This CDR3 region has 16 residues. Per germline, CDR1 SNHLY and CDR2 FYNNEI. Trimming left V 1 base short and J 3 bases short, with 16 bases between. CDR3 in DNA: TGTGCCAGCAGTGAAGGCGATAGCGGAGCCTTCTACGAGCAGTACTTC. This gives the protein CASSEGDSGAFYEQYF.

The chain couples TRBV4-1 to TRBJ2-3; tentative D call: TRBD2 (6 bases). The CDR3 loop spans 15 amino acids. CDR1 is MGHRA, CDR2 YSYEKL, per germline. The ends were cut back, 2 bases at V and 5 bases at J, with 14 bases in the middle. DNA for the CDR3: TGCGCCAGCAGCCAAAGAGCGGGCCGGGGAGATACGCAGTATTTT. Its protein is CASSQRAGRGDTQYF.

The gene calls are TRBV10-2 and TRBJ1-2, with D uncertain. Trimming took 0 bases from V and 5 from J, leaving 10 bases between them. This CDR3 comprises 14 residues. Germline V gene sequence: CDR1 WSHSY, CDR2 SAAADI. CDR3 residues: CASSESGVPYGYTF. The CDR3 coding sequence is TGCGCCAGCAGTGAGTCTGGGGTCCCATATGGCTACACCTTC.

CDR3 protein: CASSLAAGAFYNEQFF. The DNA of the CDR3 is TGTGCCAGCAGCTTAGCGGCGGGAGCCTTCTACAATGAGCAGTTCTTC. J is TRBJ2-1 and V is TRBV11-2; 7 positions agree with TRBD2. Germline V gene data show CDR1 as SGHAT and CDR2 as FQNNGV. This CDR3 spans 16 amino acids. Germline trimming cut 1 base from V and 3 bases from J; bases unmatched to any gene: 6.

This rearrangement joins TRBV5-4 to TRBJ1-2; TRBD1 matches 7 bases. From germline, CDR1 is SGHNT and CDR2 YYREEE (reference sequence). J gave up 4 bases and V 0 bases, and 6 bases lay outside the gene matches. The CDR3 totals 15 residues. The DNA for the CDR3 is TGTGCCAGCAGCTTGGGCTTGGGACAGACCTATGGCTACACCTTC. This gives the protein CASSLGLGQTYGYTF. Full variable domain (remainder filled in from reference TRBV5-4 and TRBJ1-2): ETGVTQSPTHLIKTRGQQVTLRCSSQSGHNTVSWYQQALGQGPQFIFQYYREEENGRGNFPPRFSGLQFPNYSSELNVNALELDDSALYLCASSLGLGQTYGYTFGSGTRLTVV.

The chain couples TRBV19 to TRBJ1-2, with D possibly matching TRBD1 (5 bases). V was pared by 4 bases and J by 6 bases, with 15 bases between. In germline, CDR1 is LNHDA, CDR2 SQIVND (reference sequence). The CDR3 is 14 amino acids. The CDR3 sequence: CASSTMGRGDGYTF. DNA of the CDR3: TGTGCCAGTAGTACAATGGGGCGGGGCGATGGCTACACCTTC.